The 20 T cell receptor beta chains below come from one sample, sequenced in a study of cytomegalovirus exposure and HLA in healthy donors. PCR primers comprised 60 Vbeta and 13 Jbeta primers. Clones were read by immunoSEQ multiplex PCR, and TCRdb kept only the in-frame ones, dropping some. The sample consists of some 170,000 clones, roughly four fifths of them appearing once. The specimen was PBMCs. The receptors stem from a woman aged 18 to 35 in good health and CMV-seronegative.

This chain links TRBV7-9 with TRBJ2-7; 10 bases fit TRBD1. Germline lookup yields CDR1 SEHNR and CDR2 FQNEAQ (reference sequence). J gave up 6 bases and V 3 bases, and 14 bases lay outside the gene matches. This CDR3 is built from 17 residues. Here the CDR3 reads CASSLGTGAQRGIEQYF. The DNA of the CDR3 is TGTGCCAGCAGCTTGGGGACAGGGGCCCAGCGGGGGATCGAGCAGTACTTC.

The chain uses TRBV30 and TRBJ2-3; 8 bases fit TRBD2. The CDR3 is made up of 14 amino acids. CDR1 GTSNPN and CDR2 SVGIG come from the germline V gene (reference sequence). V lost 2 bases to trimming and J lost 4 bases; unmatched junction nucleotides: 5. CDR3 bases: TGTGCCTGGAGTAGGCGGGAGGTGGCAGATACGCAGTATTTT. It yields the protein CAWSRREVADTQYF.

This clone was recorded a few times. The rearrangement joins TRBV5-1 to TRBJ1-4; 12 bases are a match to TRBD1. CDR3 size: 15 residues. After removal of 1 base from V and 8 bases from J, the junction contained 3 bases not matched to a gene. CDR1 is SGHRS, CDR2 YFSETQ, per germline. CDR3: CASSLLGQGAEKLFF. CDR3 nucleotide sequence: TGCGCCAGCAGCTTGTTGGGACAGGGGGCCGAAAAACTGTTTTTT.

The rearrangement uses TRBV6-5 and TRBJ1-3; possibly TRBD1 for D (6 bases). The CDR3 loop spans 15 amino acids. The V gene's germline CDR1 is MNHEY and CDR2 SVGAGI. Trimming shortened V by 0 bases and J by 2 bases, and 8 bases separated the two germline ends. The CDR3 is CASSYSAGAGNTIYF. The CDR3 bases are TGTGCCAGCAGTTACTCGGCAGGGGCTGGAAACACCATATATTTT.

V usage is TRBV5-6 and J usage is TRBJ1-1; 8 bases are a match to TRBD1. Trimming removed 4 bases from V and 8 bases from J; junction bases left unmatched: 10. Germline V gene sequence: CDR1 SGHDT, CDR2 YYEEEE. CDR3 size: 14 residues. The CDR3 DNA is TGTGCCAGCAGCCCAACGTTAAGGACAGGGGAAGCTTTCTTT. This gives the protein CASSPTLRTGEAFF.

This chain uses TRBV27 with TRBJ2-2; D is undetermined. V lost 5 bases, J lost 6 bases, and 10 bases lay in between. Germline CDR1 reads MNHEY; CDR2 reads SMNVEV (reference sequence). The CDR3 loop spans 13 amino acids. CDR3 bases: TGTGCCAGCAGTCTCGCCCGCGCCGGGGAGCTGTTTTTT. It encodes CASSLARAGELFF.

The genes are TRBV19 and TRBJ1-5, with 7 bases fitting TRBD1. CDR3 length: 18 amino acids. V trimming: 2 bases; J trimming: 0 bases; junction bases outside the gene matches: 10. CDR1 is LNHDA, CDR2 SQIVND, per germline (reference sequence). The CDR3 DNA reads as TGTGCCAGTAGTATAACGGCAGGGGGAAGGTATAGCAATCAGCCCCAGCATTTT. The encoded protein is CASSITAGGRYSNQPQHF.

The V gene is TRBV19, the J gene TRBJ2-1; a weak D match, TRBD1 (6 bases). CDR3 length: 16 amino acids. The germline V and J ends were trimmed by 5 bases and 6 bases, with 20 bases remaining between them. The germline V gene has CDR1 LNHDA and CDR2 SQIVND (reference sequence). The CDR3 here is CASSVTVTGTFNEQFF. In DNA, the CDR3 is TGTGCCAGTAGTGTCACCGTTACCGGGACATTCAATGAGCAGTTCTTC.

CDR3 sequence (DNA): TGTGCCAGCAGCTTAGCCGTGGGGGGGATTTACGAGCAGTACTTC. Translating gives CASSLAVGGIYEQYF. The V call is TRBV11-2, the J call TRBJ2-7, with 7 bases matching TRBD2. CDR1 is SGHAT, CDR2 FQNNGV, per germline. This CDR3 contains 15 residues. After removal of 1 base from V and 4 bases from J, the junction contained 7 bases not matched to a gene.

V is TRBV9 and J is TRBJ2-7; D gene ambiguous. The CDR3 is made up of 13 amino acids. Trimming cost V 0 bases and J 2 bases, with 6 bases left between them. Germline V gene lookup returns CDR1 SGDLS and CDR2 YYNGEE. CDR3: CASSVVQTYEQYF. CDR3 coding DNA: TGTGCCAGCAGCGTAGTACAGACCTACGAGCAGTACTTC. Based on the CDR3 plus reference TRBV9 and TRBJ2-7, the full variable domain is DSGVTQTPKHLITATGQRVTLRCSPRSGDLSVYWYQQSLDQGLQFLIQYYNGEERAKGNILERFSAQQFPDLHSELNLSSLELGDSALYFCASSVVQTYEQYFGPGTRLTVT.

V is TRBV27 and J is TRBJ2-7; the match to TRBD2 covers 12 bases. CDR3 size: 15 residues. Germline V gene data show CDR1 as MNHEY and CDR2 as SMNVEV (reference sequence). V gave up 2 bases and J gave up 6 bases; unmatched junction bases: 5. DNA for the CDR3: TGTGCCAGCAGTTTACTGCTAGCGGGAGGGGGCGAGCAGTACTTC. It translates to CASSLLLAGGGEQYF.

This clone has just a few counts. In DNA form, the CDR3 reads TGTGCCAGCAGTGATCCGGGGTTCGAGCAGTACTTC. Translation gives CASSDPGFEQYF. The genes are TRBV2 and TRBJ2-7; D possibly corresponds to TRBD2 (5 bases). The CDR3 has 12 amino acids. V was shortened by 3 bases and J by 6 bases, with 9 bases between the two germline ends. Germline CDR1 and CDR2: SNHLY and FYNNEI.

The rearrangement joins TRBV5-6 to TRBJ2-2; 12 bases align to TRBD1. Germline V gives CDR1 SGHDT, CDR2 YYEEEE. The CDR3 has 16 amino acids. V gave up 1 base and J gave up 6 bases; unmatched junction bases: 4. The CDR3, as DNA: TGTGCCAGCAGCTTGTTGGGACAGGGGGCTCCCGGGGAGCTGTTTTTT. Amino acids: CASSLLGQGAPGELFF.

The chain couples TRBV4-1 to TRBJ1-6; D not certain. Trimming pared 1 base from V and 9 bases from J, leaving 13 bases between. From germline, CDR1 is MGHRA and CDR2 YSYEKL. This CDR3 comprises 15 residues. CDR3: CASSQGFPTLSPLHF. In DNA form, the CDR3 reads TGCGCCAGCAGCCAAGGTTTCCCTACCCTTTCACCCCTCCACTTT.

The chain carries TRBV2 and TRBJ1-3, with 7 bases lining up with TRBD1. The germline V gene encodes CDR1 SNHLY and CDR2 FYNNEI. CDR3 length: 18 residues. With 7 bases clipped from V and 1 base from J, the junction kept 16 bases outside the gene matches. CDR3 region: CASTARQGLFESGNTIYF. In DNA form, the CDR3 reads TGTGCCAGCACCGCCCGACAGGGCCTGTTCGAATCTGGAAACACCATATATTTT.

This chain joins TRBV28 and TRBJ2-7, with a possible D match to TRBD1 (5 bases). Germline V CDR1 and CDR2: MDHEN, SYDVKM. The ends were cut back, 8 bases at V and 2 bases at J, with 13 bases in the middle. This CDR3 comprises 13 residues. The DNA for the CDR3 is TGTGCCAGCCGGACAACGAAAACCTACGAGCAGTACTTC. Translation gives CASRTTKTYEQYF.

This clone was seen only once. V and J are TRBV27 and TRBJ1-1; TRBD1 aligns across 9 bases. J lost 4 bases, V lost 6 bases, and 3 bases had no gene match. This CDR3 region has 13 residues. Germline CDR1 MNHEY, CDR2 SMNVEV (reference sequence). In nucleotides, the CDR3 is TGTGCCAGCAGACGGACAGGGGTCACTGAAGCTTTCTTT. It codes for CASRRTGVTEAFF.

V and J are TRBV14 and TRBJ2-5; the match to TRBD1 covers 9 bases. CDR1 SGHDN and CDR2 FVKESK come from the germline V gene. V shed 6 bases and J 6 bases; nucleotides not matched to a gene: 14. The CDR3 covers 16 residues. CDR3 loop: CASSTIPGQGTKTQYF. The CDR3, as DNA: TGTGCCAGCAGTACAATCCCGGGACAGGGTACGAAGACCCAGTACTTC.

The rearrangement uses TRBV10-3 and TRBJ1-2, with 7 bases fitting TRBD1. This CDR3 has 19 residues. Germline V gene data show CDR1 as ENHRY and CDR2 as SYGVKD. With 6 bases clipped from V and 3 bases from J, the junction kept 22 bases outside the gene matches. In nucleotides, the CDR3 is TGTGCCATCAGATCGACAGGGTGGGTCTCTGGGGCTTTTGACTATGGCTACACCTTC. Encoded protein: CAIRSTGWVSGAFDYGYTF.

V is TRBV5-1 and J is TRBJ1-1; TRBD1 matches 7 bases. Germline lookup yields CDR1 SGHRS and CDR2 YFSETQ. This CDR3 is built from 15 residues. The ends lost 6 bases at V and 0 bases at J; junction bases unmatched: 8. The CDR3 DNA follows: TGCGCCAGCACCGAGACAGGGAACATGAACACTGAAGCTTTCTTT. Its protein is CASTETGNMNTEAFF.